This TCR beta chain was sequenced for a study of shared clonotypes between healthy human individuals. Whole-study findings and limits: Roughly 5% of naive CD4 clonotypes were common to a few donors.

Germline-derived CDR1 and CDR2 are MNHNY and SVGAGI (reference sequence). This CDR3 contains 15 residues. Deletions cut 0 bases from V and 3 bases from J, with 11 bases between. Of note for this clone: The antigen is unknown.

The naive CD8 population came from CD45RO-negative cells selected for CCR7, without terminally differentiated effector memory CD45RA+ cells. Each subset's genomic DNA was split evenly across several immunoSEQ plates. The repertoire was sequenced with immunoSEQ multiplex PCR; TCRdb's copy has only in-frame clones and lacks some. The sample has roughly 2 million clones; about 95% are singletons. The sequencing input was naive CD8+ T cells sorted from blood. The sequence derives from a man between 18 and 35 years old in good health. J is TRBJ1-2 and V is TRBV6-6; TRBD1 is a possible D gene (5 bases). CDR3 nucleotide sequence: TGTGCCAGCAGTTACTCGGGGGGTATGGACTATGGCTACACCTTC. It translates to CASSYSGGMDYGYTF.